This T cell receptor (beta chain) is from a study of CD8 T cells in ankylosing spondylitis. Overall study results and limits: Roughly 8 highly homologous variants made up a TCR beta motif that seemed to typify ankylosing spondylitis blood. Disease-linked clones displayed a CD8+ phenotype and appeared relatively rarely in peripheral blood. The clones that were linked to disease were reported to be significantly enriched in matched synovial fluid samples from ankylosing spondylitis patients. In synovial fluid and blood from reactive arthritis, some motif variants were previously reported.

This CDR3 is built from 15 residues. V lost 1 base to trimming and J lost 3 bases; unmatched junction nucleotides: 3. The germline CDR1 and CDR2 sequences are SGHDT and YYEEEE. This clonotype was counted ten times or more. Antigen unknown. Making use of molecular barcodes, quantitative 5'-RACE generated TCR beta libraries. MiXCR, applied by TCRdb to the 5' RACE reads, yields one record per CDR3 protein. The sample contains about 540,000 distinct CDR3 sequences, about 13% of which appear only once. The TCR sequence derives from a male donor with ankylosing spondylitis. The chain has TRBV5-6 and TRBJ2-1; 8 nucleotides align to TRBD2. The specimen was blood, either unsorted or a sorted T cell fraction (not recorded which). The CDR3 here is CASSLREGLYNEQFF. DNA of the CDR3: TGTGCCAGCAGCTTGCGGGAGGGCCTCTACAATGAGCAGTTCTTC.